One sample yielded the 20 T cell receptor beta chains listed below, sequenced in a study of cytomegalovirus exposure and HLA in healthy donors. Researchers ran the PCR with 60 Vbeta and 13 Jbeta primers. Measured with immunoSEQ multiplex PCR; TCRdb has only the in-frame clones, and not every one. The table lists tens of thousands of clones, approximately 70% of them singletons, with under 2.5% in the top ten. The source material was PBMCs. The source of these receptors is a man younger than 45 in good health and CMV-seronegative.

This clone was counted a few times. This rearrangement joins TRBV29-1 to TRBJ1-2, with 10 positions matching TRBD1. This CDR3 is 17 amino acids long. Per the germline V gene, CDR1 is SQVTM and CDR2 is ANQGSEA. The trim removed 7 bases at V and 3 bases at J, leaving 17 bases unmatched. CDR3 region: CSDPGQGSLTTYYGYTF. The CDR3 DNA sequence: TGCAGCGACCCGGGACAGGGGTCCCTGACTACCTACTATGGCTACACCTTC.

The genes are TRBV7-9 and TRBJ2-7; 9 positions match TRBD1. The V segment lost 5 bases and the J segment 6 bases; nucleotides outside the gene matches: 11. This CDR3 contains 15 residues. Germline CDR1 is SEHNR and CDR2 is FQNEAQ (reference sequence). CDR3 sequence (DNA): TGTGCCAGCAGCCAATCATGGACAGGGGCTCGCGAGCAGTACTTC. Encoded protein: CASSQSWTGAREQYF.

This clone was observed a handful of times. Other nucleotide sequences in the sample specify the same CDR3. CDR3 loop: CAWSTDSNQPQHF. The DNA for the CDR3 is TGTGCCTGGAGTACAGATAGCAATCAGCCCCAGCATTTT. The chain has TRBV30 and TRBJ1-5; no definite D call. This CDR3 is 13 amino acids long. V gave up 2 bases and J gave up 0 bases, with 5 bases separating them. Germline V gene data show CDR1 as GTSNPN and CDR2 as SVGIG (reference sequence).

The DNA of the CDR3 is TGTGCCAGCAGCTTAGGGCTGGCCTCCTACGAGCAGTACTTC. Protein sequence: CASSLGLASYEQYF. This chain uses TRBV7-9 with TRBJ2-7; D ambiguous. Per the germline V gene, CDR1 is SEHNR and CDR2 is FQNEAQ (reference sequence). The CDR3 is made up of 14 amino acids. Trimming took off 1 base at V and 0 bases at J, with 7 bases between the two ends.

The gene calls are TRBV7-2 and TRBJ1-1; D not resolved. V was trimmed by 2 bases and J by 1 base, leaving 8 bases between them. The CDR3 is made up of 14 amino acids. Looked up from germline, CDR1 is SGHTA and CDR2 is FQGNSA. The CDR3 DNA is TGTGCCAGCAGCTTATTGCCAGGGAACACTGAAGCTTTCTTT. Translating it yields CASSLLPGNTEAFF.

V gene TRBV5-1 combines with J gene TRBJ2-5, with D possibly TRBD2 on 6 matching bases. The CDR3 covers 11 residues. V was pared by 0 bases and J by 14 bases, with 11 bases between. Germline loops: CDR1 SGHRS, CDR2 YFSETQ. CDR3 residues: CASSLGGVHYF. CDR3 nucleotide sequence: TGCGCCAGCAGCTTGGGGGGGGTTCATTACTTC.

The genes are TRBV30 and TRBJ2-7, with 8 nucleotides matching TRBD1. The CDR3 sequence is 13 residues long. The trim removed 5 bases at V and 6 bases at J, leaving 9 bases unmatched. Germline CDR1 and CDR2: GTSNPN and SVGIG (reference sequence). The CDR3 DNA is TGTGCCTGGCGTGGGACAGGAGGTCGCGAGCAGTACTTC. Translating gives CAWRGTGGREQYF.

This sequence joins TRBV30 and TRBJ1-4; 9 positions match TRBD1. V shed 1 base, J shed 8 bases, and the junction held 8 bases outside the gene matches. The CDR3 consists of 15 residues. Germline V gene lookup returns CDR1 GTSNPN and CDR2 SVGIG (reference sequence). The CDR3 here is CAWSDPGQGREKLFF. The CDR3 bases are TGTGCCTGGAGTGACCCGGGACAGGGAAGGGAAAAACTGTTTTTT.

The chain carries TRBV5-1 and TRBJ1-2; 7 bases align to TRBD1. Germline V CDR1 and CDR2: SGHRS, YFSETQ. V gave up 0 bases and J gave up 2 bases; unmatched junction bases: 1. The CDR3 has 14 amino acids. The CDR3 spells CASSLGGQNYGYTF. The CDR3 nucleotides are TGCGCCAGCAGCTTGGGGGGACAGAACTATGGCTACACCTTC. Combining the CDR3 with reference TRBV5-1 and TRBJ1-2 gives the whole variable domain KAGVTQTPRYLIKTRGQQVTLSCSPISGHRSVSWYQQTPGQGLQFLFEYFSETQRNKGNFPGRFSGRQFSNSRSEMNVSTLELGDSALYLCASSLGGQNYGYTFGSGTRLTVV.

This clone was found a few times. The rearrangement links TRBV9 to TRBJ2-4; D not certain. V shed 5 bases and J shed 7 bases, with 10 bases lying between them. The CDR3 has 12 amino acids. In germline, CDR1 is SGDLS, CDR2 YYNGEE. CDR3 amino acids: CASSSSGNIQYF. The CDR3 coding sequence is TGTGCCAGCAGTTCCTCAGGCAACATTCAGTACTTC.

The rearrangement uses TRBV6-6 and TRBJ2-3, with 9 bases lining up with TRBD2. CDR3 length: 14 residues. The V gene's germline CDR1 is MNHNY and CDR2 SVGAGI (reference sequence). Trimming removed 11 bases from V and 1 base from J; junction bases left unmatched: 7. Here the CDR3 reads CARAGGRGTDTQYF. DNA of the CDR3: TGTGCCCGCGCGGGGGGGAGGGGCACAGATACGCAGTATTTT.

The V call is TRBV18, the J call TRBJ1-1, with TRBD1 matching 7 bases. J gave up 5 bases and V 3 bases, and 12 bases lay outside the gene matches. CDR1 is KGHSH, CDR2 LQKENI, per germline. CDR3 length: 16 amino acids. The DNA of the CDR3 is TGTGCCAGCTCACCTCTCCCTGCAGGGGGAGGTACTGAAGCTTTCTTT. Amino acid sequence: CASSPLPAGGGTEAFF.

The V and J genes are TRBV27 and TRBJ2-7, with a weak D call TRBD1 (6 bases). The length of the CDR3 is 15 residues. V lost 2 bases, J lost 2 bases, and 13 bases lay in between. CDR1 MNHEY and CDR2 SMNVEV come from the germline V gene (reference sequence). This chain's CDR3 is CASSLVLAGAYEQYF. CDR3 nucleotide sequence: TGTGCCAGCAGTTTAGTTCTGGCAGGGGCCTACGAGCAGTACTTC.

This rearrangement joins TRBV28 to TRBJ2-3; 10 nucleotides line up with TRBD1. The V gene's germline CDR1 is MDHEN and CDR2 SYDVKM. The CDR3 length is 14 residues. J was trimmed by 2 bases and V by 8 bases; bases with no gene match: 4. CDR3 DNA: TGTGCCAGCGCCGGGACAGGGGTCACAGATACGCAGTATTTT. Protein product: CASAGTGVTDTQYF.

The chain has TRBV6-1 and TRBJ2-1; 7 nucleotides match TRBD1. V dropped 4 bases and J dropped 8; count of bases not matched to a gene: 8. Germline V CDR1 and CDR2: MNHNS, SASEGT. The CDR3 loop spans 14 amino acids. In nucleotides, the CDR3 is TGTGCCAGCAGTGTACCAGGGGGTAGGGATGAGCAGTTCTTC. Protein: CASSVPGGRDEQFF.

The CDR3 loop reads CASSRQGDGSAYNEQFF. As DNA, the CDR3 is TGTGCCAGCAGCCGCCAAGGAGACGGGAGCGCCTACAATGAGCAGTTCTTC. The gene calls are TRBV4-2 and TRBJ2-1; D is perhaps TRBD2 (6 bases). The CDR3 spans 17 residues. The germline V and J ends were trimmed by 4 bases and 2 bases, with 18 bases remaining between them. The V gene's germline CDR1 is LGHNA and CDR2 YNFKEQ.

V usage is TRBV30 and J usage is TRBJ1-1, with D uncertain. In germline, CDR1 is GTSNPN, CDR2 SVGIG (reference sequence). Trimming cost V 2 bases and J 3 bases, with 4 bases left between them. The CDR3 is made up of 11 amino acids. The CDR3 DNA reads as TGTGCCTGGAGTCCATACACTGAAGCTTTCTTT. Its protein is CAWSPYTEAFF.

DNA of the CDR3: TGTGCCAGCAGCTTAGATCTCTACGAGCAGTACTTC. Protein: CASSLDLYEQYF. This chain joins TRBV7-9 and TRBJ2-7, with D hard to call. Trimming took 1 base from V and 3 from J, leaving 4 bases between them. This CDR3 is 12 amino acids long. In germline, CDR1 is SEHNR, CDR2 FQNEAQ (reference sequence).

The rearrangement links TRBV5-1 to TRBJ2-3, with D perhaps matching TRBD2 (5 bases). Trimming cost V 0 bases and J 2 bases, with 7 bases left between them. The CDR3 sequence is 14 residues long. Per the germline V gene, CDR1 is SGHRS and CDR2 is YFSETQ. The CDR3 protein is CASSLERYTDTQYF. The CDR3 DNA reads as TGCGCCAGCAGCTTGGAGCGGTACACAGATACGCAGTATTTT. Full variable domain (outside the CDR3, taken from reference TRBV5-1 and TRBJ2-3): KAGVTQTPRYLIKTRGQQVTLSCSPISGHRSVSWYQQTPGQGLQFLFEYFSETQRNKGNFPGRFSGRQFSNSRSEMNVSTLELGDSALYLCASSLERYTDTQYFGPGTRLTVL.

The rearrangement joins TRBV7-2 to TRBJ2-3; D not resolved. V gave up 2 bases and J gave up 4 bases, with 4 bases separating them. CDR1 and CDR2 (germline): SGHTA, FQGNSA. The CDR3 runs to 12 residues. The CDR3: CASSLSADTQYF. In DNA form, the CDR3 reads TGTGCCAGCAGCTTATCAGCAGATACGCAGTATTTT.